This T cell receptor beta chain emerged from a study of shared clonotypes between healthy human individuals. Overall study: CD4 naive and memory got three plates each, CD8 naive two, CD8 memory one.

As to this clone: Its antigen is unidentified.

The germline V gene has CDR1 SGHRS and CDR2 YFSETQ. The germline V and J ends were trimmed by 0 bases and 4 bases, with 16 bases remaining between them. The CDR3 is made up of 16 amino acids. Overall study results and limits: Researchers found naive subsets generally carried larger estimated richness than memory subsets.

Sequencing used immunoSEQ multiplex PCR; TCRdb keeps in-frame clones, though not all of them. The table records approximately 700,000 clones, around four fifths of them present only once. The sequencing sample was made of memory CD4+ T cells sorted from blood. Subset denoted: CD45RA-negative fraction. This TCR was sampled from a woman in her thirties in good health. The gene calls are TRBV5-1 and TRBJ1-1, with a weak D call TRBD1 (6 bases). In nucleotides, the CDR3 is TGCGCCAGCAGCTTGGGAGCCCTGGGGGCGGCCACTGAAGCTTTCTTT. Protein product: CASSLGALGAATEAFF.